These 5 T cell receptor beta chains were sequenced from one sample in a study of CD8 T cells in ankylosing spondylitis. Findings and limits, study-wide: Seemingly distinctive of ankylosing spondylitis blood was a TCR beta motif formed by eight highly homologous variants.

TCRdb processed the 5' RACE reads anew with MiXCR; each CDR3 protein has one entry. The sample has around 450,000 distinct CDR3 sequences, more than 25% seen once; the top ten hold 0.75% to 0.9%. For these receptors, no antigen is known. Sequences were obtained from blood, either unsorted or a sorted T cell fraction (not recorded which). These receptors originate from a male donor with ankylosing spondylitis.

The sample holds a few counts of this clonotype. V is TRBV7-8 and J is TRBJ2-3; the D is unclear. There are 13 residues in the CDR3. V was trimmed by 5 bases and J by 4 bases, leaving 10 bases between them. Germline V gene sequence: CDR1 SGHVS, CDR2 FQNEAQ. Here the CDR3 DNA reads TGTGCCAGCAGCACACAAAACCCAGATACGCAGTATTTT. It encodes CASSTQNPDTQYF.

Only a few counts were recorded for this clonotype. The chain uses TRBV5-1 and TRBJ2-1; the D is unclear. CDR1 is SGHRS, CDR2 YFSETQ, per germline. V was trimmed by 2 bases and J by 4 bases, leaving 13 bases between them. This CDR3 spans 15 amino acids. The CDR3 DNA reads as TGCGCCAGCAGCTTTAGGCAGGCCACATACAATGAGCAGTTCTTC. It translates to CASSFRQATYNEQFF.

This clonotype was recorded a few times. V is TRBV7-8 and J is TRBJ2-2; a possible D gene is TRBD2 (7 bases). V gave up 8 bases and J gave up 1 base, with 17 bases separating them. CDR3 length equals 16 residues. Germline CDR1 SGHVS, CDR2 FQNEAQ. The CDR3 protein is CASPPGGGWNTGELFF. The CDR3 nucleotides read TGTGCCAGCCCCCCGGGGGGCGGGTGGAACACCGGGGAGCTGTTTTTT.

This chain joins TRBV11-1 and TRBJ2-7; D remains unclear. Germline V lookup: CDR1 SGHAT, CDR2 FQDESV (reference sequence). V lost 5 bases and J lost 0, with 11 bases in between. The CDR3 loop spans 14 amino acids. The CDR3 region is CASSLEQSSYEQYF. As DNA, the CDR3 is TGTGCCAGCAGCCTCGAGCAGAGCTCCTACGAGCAGTACTTC.

The chain recombines TRBV12-3 or TRBV12-4 with TRBJ2-2; 13 positions agree with TRBD2. V trimming: 5 bases; J trimming: 5 bases; junction bases outside the gene matches: 5. The CDR3 is 16 residues long. The CDR3 region is CASSTRTSGRTGELFF. For the CDR3, the DNA is TGTGCCAGCAGTACCCGGACTAGCGGGAGAACCGGGGAGCTGTTTTTT.